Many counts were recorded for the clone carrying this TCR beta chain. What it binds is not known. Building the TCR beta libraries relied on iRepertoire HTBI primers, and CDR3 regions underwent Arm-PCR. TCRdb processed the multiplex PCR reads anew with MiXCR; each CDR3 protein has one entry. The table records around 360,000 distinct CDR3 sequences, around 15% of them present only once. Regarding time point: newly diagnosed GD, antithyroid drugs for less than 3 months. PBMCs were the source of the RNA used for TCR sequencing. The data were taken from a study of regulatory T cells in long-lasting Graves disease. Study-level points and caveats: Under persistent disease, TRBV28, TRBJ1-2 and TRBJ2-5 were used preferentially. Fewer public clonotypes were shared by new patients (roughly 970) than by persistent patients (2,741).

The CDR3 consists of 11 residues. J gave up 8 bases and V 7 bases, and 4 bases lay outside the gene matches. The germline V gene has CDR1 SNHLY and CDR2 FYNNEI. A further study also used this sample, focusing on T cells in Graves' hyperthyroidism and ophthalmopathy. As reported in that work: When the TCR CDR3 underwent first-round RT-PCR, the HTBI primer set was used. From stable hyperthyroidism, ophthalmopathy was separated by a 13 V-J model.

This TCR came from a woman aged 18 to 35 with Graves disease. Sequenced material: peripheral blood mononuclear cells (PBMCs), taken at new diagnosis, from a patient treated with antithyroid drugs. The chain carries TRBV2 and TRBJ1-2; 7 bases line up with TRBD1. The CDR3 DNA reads TGTGCCAGCACAAGGGGGCGCGGCTACACCTTC. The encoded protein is CASTRGRGYTF.